These T cell receptor beta chains were read from a single sample in a study of OX40 agonist ivuxolimab in advanced cancers. Libraries were prepared by immunoSEQ multiplex PCR; TCRdb keeps only in-frame clonotypes and omits some of them. The table records around 69,000 clones, more than 80% of them present only once. The sample in question was CD4+ or CD8+ T cells sorted from blood, obtained in a trial of the OX40 agonist ivuxolimab. Every receptor here comes from an adult with an advanced solid tumor such as melanoma, head and neck, liver or kidney cancer. Each CDR3 is given without its conserved first and last residue.

TRBV7-9	TRBJ1-4	ASSLVLGGNEKLF
TRBV9	TRBJ1-1	ASSPFPNTEAF
TRBV19	TRBJ1-5	ASSISESDDQPQH
TRBV4-1	TRBJ2-7	ASSQDPAAYEQY
TRBV27	TRBJ2-7	ASSYRGVPYEQY
TRBV28	TRBJ2-7	ASSSTQGALKEQY
TRBV4-1	TRBJ2-1	ASSRTLDEQF
TRBV6-1	TRBJ2-1	AHSSGLYNEQF
TRBV19	TRBJ2-3	ASSIDSPAASTDTQY
TRBV7-6	TRBJ1-6	ASSLSPSYNSPLH
TRBV28	TRBJ2-7	ASSFRMMETYEQY
TRBV27	TRBJ1-1	ASSLSGGSTEAF
TRBV28	TRBJ2-7	ASDHWDGALYEQY
TRBV9	TRBJ2-2	ASSVSSSGIAGELF
TRBV7-9	TRBJ1-2	ASSLGGGNYGYT
TRBV4-2	TRBJ2-7	ASSQGLGQALYEQY
TRBV29-1	TRBJ2-7	SALADLYEQY
TRBV27	TRBJ2-7	ASSWGYEQY
TRBV19	TRBJ1-5	ASSGGQGNQPQH
TRBV19	TRBJ2-7	ASSFSGVPYEQY
TRBV19	TRBJ1-1	ASKVGNTEAF
TRBV7-8	TRBJ1-5	ASSSYPDRGSNQPQH
TRBV7-2	TRBJ2-7	ASSEGGGLFYEQY
TRBV10-1	TRBJ1-5	ASSDQGMNQPQH